The 17 T cell receptor beta chains presented below share a single source sample, sequenced in a study of beta chain features in type 1 diabetes. Study observations and caveats: The study found moderately but significantly shorter TCRB CDR3s in all four CD4+ subsets of Type 1 diabetes patients.

The antigens these receptors bind are not known. Sequenced material consisted of expressed TCRB transcripts (all of the isolated RNA was reverse transcribed). Only in-frame clones appear in the TCRdb table, and some are missing; sequencing was by immunoSEQ multiplex PCR. The sample yields around 690,000 clones, about an eighth seen once. Specimen: naive CD4+ T cells from blood. Receptor source: a man aged 30-40 years with type 1 diabetes.

The chain employs TRBV19 and TRBJ2-2, with TRBD1 identical over 7 bases. Germline assignment: CDR1 LNHDA and CDR2 SQIVND (reference sequence). The CDR3 sequence is 15 residues long. The trim removed 5 bases at V and 1 base at J, leaving 4 bases unmatched. CDR3 DNA: TGTGCCAGTAGTCCCCGGGACAGGAACACCGGGGAGCTGTTTTTT. Translating it yields CASSPRDRNTGELFF.

The rearrangement joins TRBV29-1 to TRBJ1-3; D ambiguous. With 3 bases removed from V and 2 bases from J, the gap between germline ends came to 5 bases. The CDR3 covers 12 residues. Germline V CDR1 and CDR2: SQVTM, ANQGSEA. The CDR3 coding sequence is TGCAGCGTTGAGCTGGCTGGAAACACCATATATTTT. Its protein is CSVELAGNTIYF.

This clone was picked up a small number of times. The rearrangement joins TRBV5-4 to TRBJ2-3, with D possibly called TRBD1 or TRBD2 (5 bases each). The V gene's germline CDR1 is SGHNT and CDR2 YYREEE (reference sequence). The CDR3 spans 13 residues. V was clipped by 4 bases and J by 8 bases, with 14 bases between them. The CDR3 sequence is CASSREQVGTQYF. CDR3 DNA sequence: TGTGCCAGCAGCCGGGAACAGGTCGGTACGCAGTATTTT.

The chain has TRBV28 and TRBJ1-5; the D is unclear. The germline V and J ends were trimmed by 3 bases and 7 bases, with 10 bases remaining between them. Per the germline V gene, CDR1 is MDHEN and CDR2 is SYDVKM. The CDR3 is 13 residues long. This chain's CDR3 is CASSFFGRQPQHF. CDR3 in DNA: TGTGCCAGCAGTTTCTTCGGGAGGCAGCCCCAGCATTTT.

This clone came up a few times. The chain couples TRBV25-1 to TRBJ2-7; TRBD1 aligns across 7 bases. Germline V gene data show CDR1 as MGHDK and CDR2 as SYGVNS. The CDR3 is 14 residues long. Losses at the gene ends were 4 bases for V and 3 bases for J; bases not matched to a gene: 6. The CDR3 region is CASSGRQGSYEQYF. In DNA, the CDR3 is TGTGCCAGCAGTGGGCGACAGGGCAGCTACGAGCAGTACTTC.

The chain uses TRBV5-6 and TRBJ2-4; 7 bases fit TRBD1. V was clipped by 4 bases and J by 0 bases; unmatched bases: 4. In germline, CDR1 is SGHDT, CDR2 YYEEEE. CDR3 length: 15 amino acids. The CDR3 region is CASSPTGLAKNIQYF. CDR3 in DNA: TGTGCCAGCAGCCCGACAGGGCTAGCCAAAAACATTCAGTACTTC.

V and J are TRBV29-1 and TRBJ2-7, with 9 bases aligning to TRBD1. V shed 6 bases and J 6 bases; nucleotides not matched to a gene: 9. The CDR3 spans 13 residues. CDR1 and CDR2 (germline): SQVTM, ANQGSEA. The DNA of the CDR3 is TGCAGCGTCAAACAGGGGGCACGGGGCGAGCAGTACTTC. Encoded protein: CSVKQGARGEQYF.

The rearrangement links TRBV20-1 to TRBJ2-7; no firm D call. This CDR3 has 11 amino acids. V lost 5 bases, J lost 0 bases, and 5 bases lay in between. CDR1 is DFQATT, CDR2 SNEGSKA, per germline (reference sequence). The CDR3: CSAWSSYEQYF. CDR3 sequence (DNA): TGCAGTGCTTGGAGCTCCTACGAGCAGTACTTC.

The V call is TRBV7-2, the J call TRBJ2-1; D gene uncertain. V was cut by 3 bases and J by 0 bases, with 12 bases left in between. The CDR3 spans 16 residues. CDR1 is SGHTA, CDR2 FQGNSA, per germline. The CDR3 nucleotides read TGTGCCAGCAGCTTGAGGTCCGGAGACTCCTACAATGAGCAGTTCTTC. Translated, it gives CASSLRSGDSYNEQFF.

This clone showed up just a few times. The chain combines TRBV29-1 with TRBJ2-5, with TRBD2 matching 12 bases. The junction had 13 bases not matched to a gene; V was cut back by 7 bases and J by 7 bases. Germline CDR1 SQVTM, CDR2 ANQGSEA. There are 15 residues in the CDR3. Here the CDR3 DNA reads TGCAGCGCGATGGGACTAGCGGGTCCTCAGGGGACCCAGTACTTC. Protein product: CSAMGLAGPQGTQYF.

V usage is TRBV5-1 and J usage is TRBJ2-1; D not certain. The length of the CDR3 is 14 residues. V dropped 2 bases and J dropped 7 bases, with 13 bases sitting between them. Germline V lookup: CDR1 SGHRS, CDR2 YFSETQ. The CDR3 region has the DNA TGCGCCAGCAGCTTTAAGGGCCTTTATAATGAGCAGTTCTTC. Amino acids: CASSFKGLYNEQFF.

This clone occurred a few times. The rearrangement joins TRBV7-9 to TRBJ2-7; D remains unclear. Trimming took off 3 bases at V and 5 bases at J, with 14 bases between the two ends. CDR3 length: 14 residues. The V gene's germline CDR1 is SEHNR and CDR2 FQNEAQ (reference sequence). The CDR3 nucleotides are TGTGCCAGCAGCTTGAGACATGCCCCCGACGAGCAGTACTTC. Protein sequence: CASSLRHAPDEQYF.

The chain couples TRBV19 to TRBJ1-1; no clear D. Germline V gene lookup returns CDR1 LNHDA and CDR2 SQIVND (reference sequence). The length of the CDR3 is 15 residues. V was cut by 3 bases and J by 0 bases, with 11 bases left in between. This CDR3 is CASSISVVMNTEAFF. The CDR3 DNA is TGTGCCAGTAGTATCTCCGTAGTGATGAACACTGAAGCTTTCTTT.

This chain links TRBV2 with TRBJ2-7; D may be TRBD2 (5 bases). V was pared by 4 bases and J by 2 bases, with 12 bases between. Germline loops: CDR1 SNHLY, CDR2 FYNNEI. This CDR3 region has 14 residues. The CDR3 bases are TGTGCCAGCAGTGTACGGACTGAAACCTACGAGCAGTACTTC. This translates into CASSVRTETYEQYF.

The sample holds a few counts of this clone. This chain links TRBV27 with TRBJ2-7; 9 bases agree with TRBD2. The J segment lost 2 bases and the V segment lost 6 bases, leaving 5 bases of the junction unmatched. The CDR3 contains 14 residues. Germline loops: CDR1 MNHEY, CDR2 SMNVEV (reference sequence). CDR3: CASSPQRGAYEQYF. The CDR3 nucleotides are TGTGCCAGCAGCCCCCAGCGGGGGGCCTACGAGCAGTACTTC.

This clone was detected only a few times. The J gene is TRBJ2-2, the V gene TRBV4-2; D ambiguous. The CDR3 has 15 amino acids. Germline values: CDR1 LGHNA, CDR2 YNFKEQ. Trimming removed 3 bases at V and 4 bases at J, with 12 bases between. The CDR3 spells CASSQDPQFTGELFF. The CDR3 DNA reads TGTGCCAGCAGCCAGGATCCTCAATTCACCGGGGAGCTGTTTTTT.

This clone has more than one count but fewer than ten. This rearrangement joins TRBV7-2 to TRBJ2-7, with D maybe TRBD2 (5 bases). CDR3 length: 14 amino acids. Trimming cost V 0 bases and J 3 bases, with 9 bases left between them. In germline, CDR1 is SGHTA, CDR2 FQGNSA. Here the CDR3 reads CASSLARGYYEQYF. CDR3 coding DNA: TGTGCCAGCAGCTTAGCGCGAGGGTACTACGAGCAGTACTTC.